Listed below are T cell receptor beta chains from one sample, sequenced in a study of OX40 agonist ivuxolimab in advanced cancers. The repertoire was sequenced with immunoSEQ multiplex PCR; TCRdb's copy has only in-frame clones and lacks some. The sample shows 79,000 or so clones, about 89% of them seen only once. Sequences were derived from CD4+ or CD8+ T cells sorted from blood, sampled in a trial of the OX40 agonist ivuxolimab. These receptors came from an adult with an advanced solid tumor such as melanoma, head and neck, liver or kidney cancer. CDR3s include the opening cysteine and the closing phenylalanine or tryptophan. A D gene is named only where the DNA matches it firmly. Clone size is given for some rows only: seen once, a few or many times, or a class if the clone is expanded.

v_call: TRBV5-4
clone_size: -
d_call: TRBD2
cdr3_length: 15
j_call: TRBJ2-1
cdr3_nt: TGTGCCAGCAGTTCACTAGCGGGAGGTCCGAATGAGCAGTTCTTC
cdr3_aa: CASSSLAGGPNEQFF

v_call: TRBV19
clone_size: -
d_call: -
cdr3_length: 15
j_call: TRBJ1-1
cdr3_nt: TGTGCCAGTAGTGGCGGTGTGGGGGGGAACACTGAAGCTTTCTTT
cdr3_aa: CASSGGVGGNTEAFF

v_call: TRBV6-5
clone_size: once
d_call: TRBD1
cdr3_length: 14
j_call: TRBJ2-7
cdr3_nt: TGTGCCAGCAGTTACCAGGGGGCCAAGTACGAGCAGTACTTC
cdr3_aa: CASSYQGAKYEQYF

v_call: TRBV7-2
clone_size: few
d_call: -
cdr3_length: 13
j_call: TRBJ2-3
cdr3_nt: TGTGCCAGCAGCTACTCCCGCACAGATACGCAGTATTTT
cdr3_aa: CASSYSRTDTQYF

v_call: TRBV6-5
clone_size: -
d_call: -
cdr3_length: 13
j_call: TRBJ1-5
cdr3_nt: TGTGCCAGCAGAGACGGGTTCAATCAGCCCCAGCATTTT
cdr3_aa: CASRDGFNQPQHF

v_call: TRBV27
clone_size: -
d_call: TRBD2
cdr3_length: 14
j_call: TRBJ2-2
cdr3_nt: TGTGCCAGTACTAGCGGGACGAACACCGGGGAGCTGTTTTTT
cdr3_aa: CASTSGTNTGELFF

v_call: TRBV5-8
clone_size: -
d_call: -
cdr3_length: 16
j_call: TRBJ1-1
cdr3_nt: TGTGCCAGCAGCTTCGGCGGTCCTCCCGCGCGCACTGAAGCTTTCTTT
cdr3_aa: CASSFGGPPARTEAFF

v_call: TRBV11-1
clone_size: -
d_call: -
cdr3_length: 13
j_call: TRBJ2-7
cdr3_nt: TGTGCCAGCAGCTCACTAGGTCCCTACGAGCAGTACTTC
cdr3_aa: CASSSLGPYEQYF

v_call: TRBV7-7
clone_size: -
d_call: -
cdr3_length: 16
j_call: TRBJ2-5
cdr3_nt: TGTGCTAGCAGCCAGCAAGGGGGGGGGTTCCAAGAGACCCAGTACTTC
cdr3_aa: CASSQQGGGFQETQYF

v_call: TRBV29-1
clone_size: -
d_call: -
cdr3_length: 11
j_call: TRBJ2-5
cdr3_nt: TGCAGCGTTGGTGGCCTAGAGACCCAGTACTTC
cdr3_aa: CSVGGLETQYF

v_call: TRBV5-1
clone_size: -
d_call: TRBD1
cdr3_length: 14
j_call: TRBJ2-3
cdr3_nt: TGCGCCAGCAGTGGACAGGGGGGCACAGATACGCAGTATTTT
cdr3_aa: CASSGQGGTDTQYF

v_call: TRBV4-2
clone_size: -
d_call: TRBD2
cdr3_length: 16
j_call: TRBJ2-7
cdr3_nt: TGTGCCAGCAGCCAAGCAACTAGCGGCTCACTCGGGGAGCAGTACTTC
cdr3_aa: CASSQATSGSLGEQYF

v_call: TRBV18
clone_size: -
d_call: -
cdr3_length: 15
j_call: TRBJ1-3
cdr3_nt: TGTGCCAGCTCACCTGGACGGAACTCTGGAAACACCATATATTTT
cdr3_aa: CASSPGRNSGNTIYF

v_call: TRBV5-1
clone_size: few
d_call: -
cdr3_length: 14
j_call: TRBJ2-7
cdr3_nt: TGCGCCAGCAGCCCGGCCGGACAGCCCTACGAGCAGTACTTC
cdr3_aa: CASSPAGQPYEQYF

v_call: TRBV10-3
clone_size: -
d_call: TRBD2
cdr3_length: 20
j_call: TRBJ2-1
cdr3_nt: TGTGCCATCAGCGCCTCGGGACTAGCGGGAGGACAGAGCTCCTACAATGAGCAGTTCTTC
cdr3_aa: CAISASGLAGGQSSYNEQFF

v_call: TRBV5-1
clone_size: -
d_call: -
cdr3_length: 15
j_call: TRBJ2-3
cdr3_nt: TGCGCCAGCAGCTTGGTTGCGACTAACACAGATACGCAGTATTTT
cdr3_aa: CASSLVATNTDTQYF

v_call: TRBV28
clone_size: -
d_call: TRBD1
cdr3_length: 18
j_call: TRBJ2-1
cdr3_nt: TGTGCCAGCAGCCTTCTAACAATCGGGACAGGGAGGTTCCGTGAGCAGTTCTTC
cdr3_aa: CASSLLTIGTGRFREQFF

v_call: TRBV10-3
clone_size: -
d_call: -
cdr3_length: 14
j_call: TRBJ2-1
cdr3_nt: TGTGCCATCATGCGGGACCTCTCCTACAATGAGCAGTTCTTC
cdr3_aa: CAIMRDLSYNEQFF